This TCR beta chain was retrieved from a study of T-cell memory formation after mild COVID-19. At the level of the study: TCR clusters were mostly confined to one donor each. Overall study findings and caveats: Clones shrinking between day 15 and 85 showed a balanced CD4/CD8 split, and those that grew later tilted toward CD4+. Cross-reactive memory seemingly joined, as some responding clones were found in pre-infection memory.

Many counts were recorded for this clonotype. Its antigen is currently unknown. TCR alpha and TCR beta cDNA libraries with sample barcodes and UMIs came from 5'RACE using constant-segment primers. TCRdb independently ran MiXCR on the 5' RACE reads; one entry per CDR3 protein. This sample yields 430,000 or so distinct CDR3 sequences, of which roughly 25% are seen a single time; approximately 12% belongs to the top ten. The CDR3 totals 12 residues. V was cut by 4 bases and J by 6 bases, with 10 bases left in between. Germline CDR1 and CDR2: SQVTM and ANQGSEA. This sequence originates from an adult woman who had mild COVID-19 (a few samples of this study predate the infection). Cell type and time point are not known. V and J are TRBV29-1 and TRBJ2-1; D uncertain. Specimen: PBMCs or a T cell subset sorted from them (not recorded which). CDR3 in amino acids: CSVGSGLNEQFF. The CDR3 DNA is TGCAGCGTTGGCTCGGGTCTCAATGAGCAGTTCTTC.